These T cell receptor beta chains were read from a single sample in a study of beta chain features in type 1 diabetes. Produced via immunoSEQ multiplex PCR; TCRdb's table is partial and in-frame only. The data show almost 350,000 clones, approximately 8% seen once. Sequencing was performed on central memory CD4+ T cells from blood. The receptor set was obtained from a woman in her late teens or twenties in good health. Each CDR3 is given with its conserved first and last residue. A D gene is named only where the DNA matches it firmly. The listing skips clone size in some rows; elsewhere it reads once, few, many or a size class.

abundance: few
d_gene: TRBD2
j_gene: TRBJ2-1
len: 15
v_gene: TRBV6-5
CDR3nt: TGTGCCAGCAGTTACCAACTAGCGGGAGAAAATGAGCAGTTCTTC
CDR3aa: CASSYQLAGENEQFF

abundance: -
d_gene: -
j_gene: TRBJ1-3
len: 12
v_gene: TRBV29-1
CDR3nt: TGCAGCGTTCGGACACTGGGGAACACCATATATTTT
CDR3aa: CSVRTLGNTIYF

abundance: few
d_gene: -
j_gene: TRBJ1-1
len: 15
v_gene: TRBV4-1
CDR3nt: TGCGCCAGCAGCCGCCTTGGGACGGGTAACACTGAAGCTTTCTTT
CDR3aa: CASSRLGTGNTEAFF

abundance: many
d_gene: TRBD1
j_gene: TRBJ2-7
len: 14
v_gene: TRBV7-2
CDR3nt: TGTGCCAGCAGCTCCGGGACAGGGATCAACGAGCAGTACTTC
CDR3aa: CASSSGTGINEQYF

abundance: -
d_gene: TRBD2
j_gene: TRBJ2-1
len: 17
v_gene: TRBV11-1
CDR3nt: TGTGCCAGCAGCTCACCGGGGGGGACTAGCTCCTACAATGAGCAGTTCTTC
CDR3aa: CASSSPGGTSSYNEQFF

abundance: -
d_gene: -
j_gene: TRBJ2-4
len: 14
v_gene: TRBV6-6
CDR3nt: TGTGCCAGCAGTTACACCGGGGGGCAAAACATTCAGTACTTC
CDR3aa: CASSYTGGQNIQYF

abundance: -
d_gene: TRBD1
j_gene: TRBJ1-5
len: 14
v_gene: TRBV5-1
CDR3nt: TGCGCCAGCAGCTTGGCAGGGGGAGGGCAGCCCCAGCATTTT
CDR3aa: CASSLAGGGQPQHF

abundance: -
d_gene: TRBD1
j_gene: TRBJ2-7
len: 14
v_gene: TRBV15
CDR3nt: TGTGCCACCAGTGGGGACAGGGGAAGGAACGAGCAGTACTTC
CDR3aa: CATSGDRGRNEQYF

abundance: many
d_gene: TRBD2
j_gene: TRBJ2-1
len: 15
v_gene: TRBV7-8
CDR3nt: TGTGCCAGCAGCTTAGTTGCTAGCGGGTACAATGAGCAGTTCTTC
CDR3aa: CASSLVASGYNEQFF

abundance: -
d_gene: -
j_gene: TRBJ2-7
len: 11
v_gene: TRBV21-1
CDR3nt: TGTGCCAGCGGAGTGTTCCACGAGCAGTACTTC
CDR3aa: CASGVFHEQYF

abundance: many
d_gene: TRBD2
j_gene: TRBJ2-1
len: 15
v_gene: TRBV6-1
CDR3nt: TGTGCCAGCAGTGAAGTAGCGGGAGGGTACAATGAGCAGTTCTTC
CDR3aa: CASSEVAGGYNEQFF

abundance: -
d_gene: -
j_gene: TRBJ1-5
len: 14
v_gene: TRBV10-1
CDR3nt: TGCGCCAGCAGTGAAGGAGGTGTGCGTCAGCCCCAGCATTTT
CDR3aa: CASSEGGVRQPQHF

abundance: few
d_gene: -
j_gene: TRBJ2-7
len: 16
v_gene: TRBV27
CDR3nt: TGTGCCAGCAGGCATCAACTATCAGGGTCCATCTACGAGCAGTACTTC
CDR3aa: CASRHQLSGSIYEQYF

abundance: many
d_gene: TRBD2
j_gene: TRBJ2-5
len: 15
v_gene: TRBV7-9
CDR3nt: TGTGCCAGCAGTTTGACTAGCGGGAGTGGGGAGACCCAGTACTTC
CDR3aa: CASSLTSGSGETQYF

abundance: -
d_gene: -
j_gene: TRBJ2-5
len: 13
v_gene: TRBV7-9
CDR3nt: TGTGCCAGCAGCGGACGGATCCAAGAGACCCAGTACTTC
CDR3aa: CASSGRIQETQYF

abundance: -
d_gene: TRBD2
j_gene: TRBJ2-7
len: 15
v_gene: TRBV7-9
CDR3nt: TGTGCCAGCAGCTTCATAGCGGGAGAATCCTACGAGCAGTACTTC
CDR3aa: CASSFIAGESYEQYF

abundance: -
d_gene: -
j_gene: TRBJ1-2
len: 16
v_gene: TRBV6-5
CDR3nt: TGTGCCAGCAGTTATTCCGGGACAACGGGTACCTATGGCTACACCTTC
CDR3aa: CASSYSGTTGTYGYTF

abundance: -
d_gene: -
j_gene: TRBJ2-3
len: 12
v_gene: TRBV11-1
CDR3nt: TGTGCCAGCAGCTTACATACAGATACGCAGTATTTT
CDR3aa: CASSLHTDTQYF

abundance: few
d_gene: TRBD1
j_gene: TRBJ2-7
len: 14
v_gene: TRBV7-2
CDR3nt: TGTGCCAGCAGGCCGGGACAGGCTTCCTACGAGCAGTACTTC
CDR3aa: CASRPGQASYEQYF

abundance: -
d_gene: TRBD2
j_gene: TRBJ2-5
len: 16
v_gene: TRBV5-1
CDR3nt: TGCGCCAGCAGTACTCCGGGACTAGCGGGACAAGAGACCCAGTACTTC
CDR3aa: CASSTPGLAGQETQYF

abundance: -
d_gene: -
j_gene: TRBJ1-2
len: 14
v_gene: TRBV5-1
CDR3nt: TGCGCCAGCAGACTACTATTTGGGGACTATGGCTACACCTTC
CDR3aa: CASRLLFGDYGYTF

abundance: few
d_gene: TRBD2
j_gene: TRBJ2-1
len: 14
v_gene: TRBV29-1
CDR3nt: TGCAGCGTTGACCCTAGCGGGGCATACAATGAGCAGTTCTTC
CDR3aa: CSVDPSGAYNEQFF

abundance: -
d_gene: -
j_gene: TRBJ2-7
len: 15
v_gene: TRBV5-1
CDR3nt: TGCGCCAGCAGACTAGCTGTCACCCACTCCTACGAGCAGTACTTC
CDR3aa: CASRLAVTHSYEQYF

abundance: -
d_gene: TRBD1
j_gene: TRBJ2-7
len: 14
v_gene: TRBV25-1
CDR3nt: TGTGCCAGCAGTGGGGACAGGGTCGTTACCGAGCAGTACTTC
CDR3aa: CASSGDRVVTEQYF

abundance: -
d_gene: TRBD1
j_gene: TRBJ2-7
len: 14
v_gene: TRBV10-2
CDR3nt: TGCGCCAGCAGACTACGGGACAGGGCCTACGAGCAGTACTTC
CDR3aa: CASRLRDRAYEQYF

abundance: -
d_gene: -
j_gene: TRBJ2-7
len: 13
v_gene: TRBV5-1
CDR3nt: TGCGCCAGCAGCTTGATCCCCGCCTACGAGCAGTACTTC
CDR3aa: CASSLIPAYEQYF

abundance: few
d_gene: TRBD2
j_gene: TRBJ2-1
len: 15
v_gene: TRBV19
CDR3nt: TGTGCCAGTTCCTCGGTAGCGGGAGGGGACAATGAGCAGTTCTTC
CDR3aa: CASSSVAGGDNEQFF

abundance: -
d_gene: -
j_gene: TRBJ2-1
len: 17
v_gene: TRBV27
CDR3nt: TGTGCCAGCAGTTTATCCCGCACACGCTTGACCTACAATGAGCAGTTCTTC
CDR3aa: CASSLSRTRLTYNEQFF

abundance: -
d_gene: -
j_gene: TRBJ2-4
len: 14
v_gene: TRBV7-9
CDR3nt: TGTGCCAGCAGCTTAGAGACTCGATCAAACATTCAGTACTTC
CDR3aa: CASSLETRSNIQYF

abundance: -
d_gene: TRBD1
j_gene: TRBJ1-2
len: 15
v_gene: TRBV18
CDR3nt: TGTGCCAGCTCACCACCGTCTAGGGGGCAAGGTGGCTACACCTTC
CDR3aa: CASSPPSRGQGGYTF

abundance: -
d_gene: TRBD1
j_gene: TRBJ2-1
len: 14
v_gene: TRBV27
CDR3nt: TGTGCCAGCAGTTTAGGGCAGGGGGTGAATGAGCAGTTCTTC
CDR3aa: CASSLGQGVNEQFF

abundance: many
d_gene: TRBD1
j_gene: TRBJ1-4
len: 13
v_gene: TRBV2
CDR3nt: TGTGCCAGCACCCGGGACAGGGATGAAAAACTGTTTTTT
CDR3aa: CASTRDRDEKLFF

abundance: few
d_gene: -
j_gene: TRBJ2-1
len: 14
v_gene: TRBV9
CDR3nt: TGTGCCAGCAGCGTAGCGCCGGCCGGCAATGAGCAGTTCTTC
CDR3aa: CASSVAPAGNEQFF